One sample yielded the 15 T cell receptor beta chains listed below, sequenced in a study of blood T cell repertoires in COVID-19. Profiling relied on immunoSEQ multiplex PCR, and the TCRdb table lists in-frame clones only, not all of them. The sample lists some 290,000 clones, approximately 89% occurring once. The specimen was peripheral blood. These receptors were obtained from a woman between 25 and 40 years old with COVID-19, enrolled during active disease.

This sequence joins TRBV7-9 and TRBJ2-7; D call uncertain. Trimming stripped 5 bases from V and 2 bases from J, with 19 bases between. This CDR3 region has 16 residues. Germline V gene lookup returns CDR1 SEHNR and CDR2 FQNEAQ (reference sequence). The CDR3 coding sequence is TGTGCCAGCAGCCAAAGTGAGGTTCGTGAGACCTACGAGCAGTACTTC. Translation: CASSQSEVRETYEQYF.

The chain combines TRBV29-1 with TRBJ2-5, with D maybe TRBD1 (6 bases). V lost 7 bases, J lost 4 bases, and 22 bases lay in between. The CDR3 totals 15 residues. CDR1 is SQVTM and CDR2 is ANQGSEA in the germline V gene. The CDR3 DNA is TGCAGCGCAGAACCCGCAAACAGGGTTTTAGAGACCCAGTACTTC. Its translation is CSAEPANRVLETQYF.

The genes are TRBV4-1 and TRBJ2-5, with 9 bases fitting TRBD1. The CDR3 extends over 17 amino acids. In germline, CDR1 is MGHRA, CDR2 YSYEKL. J was trimmed by 4 bases and V by 0 bases; bases with no gene match: 9. CDR3 region: CASSQDGAGTGLETQYF. The CDR3 DNA follows: TGCGCCAGCAGCCAAGACGGGGCCGGGACAGGGTTAGAGACCCAGTACTTC.

The chain recombines TRBV2 with TRBJ2-1; 10 bases agree with TRBD2. The CDR3 length is 15 residues. Trimming removed 4 bases from V and 9 bases from J; junction bases left unmatched: 9. Looked up from germline, CDR1 is SNHLY and CDR2 is FYNNEI. The CDR3 DNA sequence: TGTGCCAGCAGTGTTGAGCGGGGGGGCCAGGGTGAGCAGTTCTTC. It encodes CASSVERGGQGEQFF.

The V and J genes are TRBV11-3 and TRBJ1-2; tentatively, D is TRBD1 (5 bases). This CDR3 region has 14 residues. CDR1 SGHNT and CDR2 YENEEA come from the germline V gene. Trimming cost V 4 bases and J 8 bases, with 17 bases left between them. CDR3: CASSSTGGGGGYTF. The CDR3, as DNA: TGTGCCAGCAGCTCCACCGGGGGAGGCGGGGGCTACACCTTC.

V and J are TRBV5-4 and TRBJ1-2, with 7 bases that match TRBD1. The CDR3 consists of 14 residues. With 5 bases clipped from V and 8 bases from J, the junction kept 12 bases outside the gene matches. CDR1 is SGHNT and CDR2 is YYREEE in the germline V gene (reference sequence). The CDR3 coding sequence is TGTGCCAGCAGTCTTGACAGGGTTGTTTTCGGCTACACCTTC. Amino acid sequence: CASSLDRVVFGYTF.

The chain carries TRBV6-1 and TRBJ1-5, with 10 bases aligning to TRBD1. This CDR3 is built from 17 residues. The germline CDR1 and CDR2 sequences are MNHNS and SASEGT. J was trimmed by 12 bases and V by 3 bases; bases with no gene match: 17. CDR3: CASSDWQGRQGAHLQHF. CDR3 nucleotide sequence: TGTGCCAGCAGTGATTGGCAGGGACGACAGGGGGCCCACCTCCAGCATTTT.

This clone was seen a few times. V gene TRBV27 combines with J gene TRBJ2-7; 7 nucleotides align to TRBD2. Trimming at V came to 6 bases and at J to 2 bases, leaving 10 bases not matched to a gene. Per germline, CDR1 MNHEY and CDR2 SMNVEV (reference sequence). The CDR3 runs 15 residues. The CDR3 protein is CASSPRAGRAYEQYF. The CDR3 DNA sequence: TGTGCCAGCAGCCCTAGGGCAGGGAGGGCCTACGAGCAGTACTTC.

V gene TRBV19 combines with J gene TRBJ1-6; D is possibly TRBD1 (5 bases). The CDR3 is made up of 15 amino acids. Per germline, CDR1 LNHDA and CDR2 SQIVND (reference sequence). Deletions cut 5 bases from V and 3 bases from J, with 11 bases between. The CDR3 loop is CASSHPGLYNSPLHF. CDR3 sequence (DNA): TGTGCCAGTAGTCATCCGGGACTCTATAATTCACCCCTCCACTTT.

The chain is built from TRBV28 and TRBJ1-6; 7 nucleotides align to TRBD1. Germline V CDR1 and CDR2: MDHEN, SYDVKM. This CDR3 has 18 residues. The V gene end was trimmed by 8 bases and the J gene end by 3 bases; junction bases not matched to a gene: 16. The CDR3 DNA reads TGTGCCAGCGGGGGCTCGACAGGGAGCGAGCTCTATAATTCACCCCTCCACTTT. It codes for CASGGSTGSELYNSPLHF.

The V call is TRBV7-9, the J call TRBJ1-4; 9 nucleotides line up with TRBD1. The CDR3 is 17 residues long. CDR1 and CDR2 (germline): SEHNR, FQNEAQ (reference sequence). V shed 5 bases and J 2 bases; nucleotides not matched to a gene: 9. CDR3 DNA sequence: TGTGCCAGCAGCCAACCGGGACAGGGCAGGACTAATGAAAAACTGTTTTTT. It yields the protein CASSQPGQGRTNEKLFF.

The gene calls are TRBV6-1 and TRBJ2-3; 10 bases match TRBD2. Looked up from germline, CDR1 is MNHNS and CDR2 is SASEGT. Trimming at V came to 3 bases and at J to 4 bases, leaving 4 bases not matched to a gene. The CDR3 loop spans 15 amino acids. This CDR3 is CASSDGSGGADTQYF. The CDR3 nucleotides read TGTGCCAGCAGTGACGGGAGCGGGGGGGCAGATACGCAGTATTTT.

V is TRBV6-5 and J is TRBJ1-1, with D unresolved. V dropped 8 bases and J dropped 4 bases, with 14 bases sitting between them. The CDR3 contains 13 residues. Germline V gene sequence: CDR1 MNHEY, CDR2 SVGAGI. In DNA form, the CDR3 reads TGTGCCAGCCACCTAGGTCCGGTCACTGAAGCTTTCTTT. Translation: CASHLGPVTEAFF.

The V call is TRBV5-1, the J call TRBJ2-7, with 10 bases that match TRBD1. J was trimmed by 4 bases and V by 0 bases; bases with no gene match: 1. The CDR3 totals 14 residues. Germline CDR1 and CDR2: SGHRS and YFSETQ. The CDR3: CASSLGQGAYEQYF. The DNA for the CDR3 is TGCGCCAGCAGCTTGGGACAGGGGGCGTACGAGCAGTACTTC. The entire variable domain, with the rest obtained from reference TRBV5-1 and TRBJ2-7, is as follows: KAGVTQTPRYLIKTRGQQVTLSCSPISGHRSVSWYQQTPGQGLQFLFEYFSETQRNKGNFPGRFSGRQFSNSRSEMNVSTLELGDSALYLCASSLGQGAYEQYFGPGTRLTVT.

The gene calls are TRBV18 and TRBJ2-7, with unresolved D. Trimming cost V 0 bases and J 9 bases, with 15 bases left between them. From germline, CDR1 is KGHSH and CDR2 LQKENI. CDR3 size: 14 residues. Here the CDR3 DNA reads TGTGCCAGCTCACCACCGAACGAGGTTTTCGTGCAGTACTTC. Amino acids: CASSPPNEVFVQYF.